Listed below are T cell receptor beta chains from one sample, sequenced in a study of blood T cell repertoires in COVID-19. Only in-frame clones appear in the TCRdb table, and some are missing; sequencing was by immunoSEQ multiplex PCR. The sample has 50,000 or so clones, roughly 90% seen once. Material for sequencing was peripheral blood. The receptor source for this set is a man aged 80 or over with acute or convalescent COVID-19. Each CDR3 is given with its conserved first and last residue. A D gene is named only where the DNA matches it firmly. Clone size is shown for a subset of rows, as once, few, many or a class of expanded clone.

D gene: TRBD2
V gene: TRBV20-1
clone size: .
J gene: TRBJ2-1
CDR3 protein: CSASDSGGSYNEQFF
CDR3 DNA: TGCAGTGCTAGTGATAGCGGGGGATCATACAATGAGCAGTTCTTC

D gene: TRBD1
V gene: TRBV29-1
clone size: .
J gene: TRBJ2-1
CDR3 protein: CSGTPQGTGVHEQFF
CDR3 DNA: TGCAGCGGTACCCCCCAGGGGACAGGGGTGCATGAGCAGTTCTTC

D gene: TRBD1
V gene: TRBV27
clone size: once
J gene: TRBJ1-5
CDR3 protein: CASMRQGGNQPQHF
CDR3 DNA: TGTGCCAGCATGCGACAGGGCGGCAATCAGCCCCAGCATTTT

D gene: TRBD1
V gene: TRBV3-1/TRBV3-2
clone size: .
J gene: TRBJ2-6
CDR3 protein: CASSQVQGSGANVLTF
CDR3 DNA: TGTGCCAGCAGCCAAGTACAGGGGAGCGGGGCCAACGTCCTGACTTTC

D gene: TRBD1
V gene: TRBV5-1
clone size: .
J gene: TRBJ1-1
CDR3 protein: CASSFTGENTEAFF
CDR3 DNA: TGCGCCAGCAGCTTCACAGGGGAGAACACTGAAGCTTTCTTT

D gene: TRBD2
V gene: TRBV4-1
clone size: .
J gene: TRBJ2-5
CDR3 protein: CASSQRGGQETQYF
CDR3 DNA: TGCGCCAGCAGCCAGCGGGGGGGCCAAGAGACCCAGTACTTC

D gene: TRBD1
V gene: TRBV19
clone size: .
J gene: TRBJ1-1
CDR3 protein: CASSIGPGQAAFF
CDR3 DNA: TGTGCCAGTAGTATCGGACCCGGACAGGCAGCTTTCTTT

D gene: .
V gene: TRBV5-1
clone size: .
J gene: TRBJ2-3
CDR3 protein: CASSWVGGPEDTQYF
CDR3 DNA: TGCGCCAGCAGCTGGGTGGGGGGGCCAGAGGATACGCAGTATTTT

D gene: TRBD1
V gene: TRBV5-1
clone size: .
J gene: TRBJ1-4
CDR3 protein: CASSIRTGASGKLFF
CDR3 DNA: TGCGCCAGCAGCATCCGGACAGGGGCCTCCGGGAAACTGTTTTTT

D gene: .
V gene: TRBV18
clone size: .
J gene: TRBJ1-1
CDR3 protein: CASSPPVRVNEAFF
CDR3 DNA: TGTGCCAGCTCACCACCGGTCAGGGTCAACGAAGCTTTCTTT

D gene: .
V gene: TRBV7-9
clone size: .
J gene: TRBJ2-2
CDR3 protein: CASSLGGDAGELFF
CDR3 DNA: TGTGCCAGCAGCTTAGGCGGGGACGCCGGGGAGCTGTTTTTT

D gene: TRBD1
V gene: TRBV30
clone size: .
J gene: TRBJ1-4
CDR3 protein: CAWRGNRGQEKLFF
CDR3 DNA: TGTGCCTGGAGGGGGAACAGGGGGCAGGAAAAACTGTTTTTT